The clone carrying this TCR beta chain was recorded once. Its antigen is undetermined. This sample stems from a study of blood T cells in healthy people across ages. The CDR3 spans 17 residues. V dropped 4 bases and J dropped 5; count of bases not matched to a gene: 16. Germline CDR1 is SQVTM and CDR2 is ANQGSEA. Study-wide findings and caveats: Per million T cells, TCR beta diversity dropped roughly linearly as age increased.

Each donor had about 10 milliliters of peripheral blood drawn. No fewer than 7 million PBMCs went into each sample. Using a J-beta primer mix together with a sample-barcoded 5' primer, a second PCR was run for roughly 7 to 12 cycles. Through a template-switch adaptor with 12 random nucleotides, each cDNA molecule received a tag. TCRdb ran MiXCR on the 5' RACE reads and lists one entry per CDR3 protein. The data contain 600,000 to 800,000 distinct CDR3 sequences, more than 45% of them seen just once; the ten biggest clones take up around an eighth. Sequences were obtained from blood. The TCR was taken from a woman aged 80 or over in good health. The chain couples TRBV29-1 to TRBJ2-1, with 8 bases fitting TRBD1. The DNA of the CDR3 is TGCAGCGTTGTCCCCGCCGCGGACAGGGTGACAAACAATGAGCAGTTCTTC. Translated: CSVVPAADRVTNNEQFF.